Below, 3 T cell receptor beta chains from the same sample are listed, as sequenced in a study of long-term antiretroviral therapy in people with HIV. Assay version v3.0 of immunoSEQ was used, and it was run at survey level. Generated by immunoSEQ multiplex PCR, the TCRdb table keeps only in-frame clones and is missing some. Of roughly 28,000 clones listed, approximately 92% are singletons. The material sequenced was unsorted PBMCs, taken 5.2 years after starting antiretroviral therapy. These receptors came from a woman between 40 and 55 years old with HIV.

The rearrangement links TRBV7-2 to TRBJ1-1; D unclear. V was trimmed by 4 bases and J by 7 bases, leaving 10 bases between them. The CDR3 covers 12 residues. The germline gives CDR1 SGHTA, CDR2 FQGNSA. The CDR3 DNA follows: TGTGCCAGCAGCTGGGAGTGGGGTGAAGCTTTCTTT. Its translation: CASSWEWGEAFF.

This sequence joins TRBV19 and TRBJ2-1; 8 bases are a match to TRBD2. Germline loops: CDR1 LNHDA, CDR2 SQIVND (reference sequence). After removal of 4 bases from V and 9 bases from J, the junction contained 11 bases not matched to a gene. This CDR3 is built from 15 residues. The CDR3 region is CASSTSGGSRREQFF. The CDR3 bases are TGTGCCAGTAGTACCAGCGGGGGCAGTAGGCGTGAGCAGTTCTTC. The full variable domain, rest sourced from reference TRBV19 and TRBJ2-1, is DGGITQSPKYLFRKEGQNVTLSCEQNLNHDAMYWYRQDPGQGLRLIYYSQIVNDFQKGDIAEGYSVSREKKESFPLTVTSAQKNPTAFYLCASSTSGGSRREQFFGPGTRLTVL.

This clone appeared a few times. This chain connects TRBV14 to TRBJ1-4, with D perhaps TRBD1 (5 bases). The length of the CDR3 is 13 residues. V was pared by 10 bases and J by 12 bases, with 21 bases between. Germline V gene lookup returns CDR1 SGHDN and CDR2 FVKESK. This CDR3 is CANLGDQLTQLFF. The CDR3 DNA sequence: TGTGCCAACCTAGGGGATCAATTGACCCAACTGTTTTTT. Variable domain in full (rest from reference TRBV14 and TRBJ1-4): EAGVTQFPSHSVIEKGQTVTLRCDPISGHDNLYWYRRVMGKEIKFLLHFVKESKQDESGMPNNRFLAERTGGTYSTLKVQPAELEDSGVYFCANLGDQLTQLFFGSGTQLSVL.